A single sample gave rise to the 16 T cell receptor beta chains below, sequenced in a study of cytomegalovirus exposure and HLA in healthy donors. PCR employed 60 Vbeta and 13 Jbeta primers. Libraries were prepared by immunoSEQ multiplex PCR; TCRdb keeps only in-frame clonotypes and omits some of them. In all, the sample yields 30,000 to 35,000 clones. The sequencing sample was made of PBMCs. The receptors originated from a woman aged 40-49 years in good health and CMV-seropositive.

The chain combines TRBV6-5 with TRBJ2-7; the D gene is possibly TRBD1 (6 bases). The germline V and J ends were trimmed by 5 bases and 0 bases, with 11 bases remaining between them. Germline CDR1 MNHEY, CDR2 SVGAGI. The CDR3 contains 14 residues. Written as DNA, the CDR3 is TGTGCCAGCAGTGGACAGCTCAGCTCCTACGAGCAGTACTTC. It yields the protein CASSGQLSSYEQYF.

J is TRBJ2-1 and V is TRBV7-9; 8 bases are a match to TRBD2. The germline V gene encodes CDR1 SEHNR and CDR2 FQNEAQ (reference sequence). Trimming removed 2 bases from V and 4 bases from J; junction bases left unmatched: 4. The CDR3 loop spans 15 amino acids. The CDR3 DNA follows: TGTGCCAGCAGCTTAAGCGGGAGTGGGTACAATGAGCAGTTCTTC. Its translation: CASSLSGSGYNEQFF.

This chain links TRBV2 with TRBJ1-1, with D perhaps matching TRBD1 (6 bases). In germline, CDR1 is SNHLY, CDR2 FYNNEI. The V end was cut by 5 bases, the J end by 5 bases, with 15 bases between. The CDR3 consists of 14 residues. CDR3 nucleotide sequence: TGTGCCAGCAGTACACAGGGTAGAGGGACTGAAGCTTTCTTT. Protein product: CASSTQGRGTEAFF.

J is TRBJ1-5 and V is TRBV5-8; perhaps TRBD1 as D (6 bases). The CDR3 extends over 15 amino acids. V was clipped by 4 bases and J by 6 bases, with 17 bases between them. Germline CDR1 reads SGHTS; CDR2 reads YDEGEE. The CDR3 sequence is CASSPMRGASQPQHF. The CDR3 DNA reads TGTGCCAGCAGCCCAATGCGGGGGGCAAGTCAGCCCCAGCATTTT.

CDR3 loop: CASSPQGGLGNTIYF. The CDR3 bases are TGTGCCAGCAGCCCCCAGGGAGGCCTTGGAAACACCATATATTTT. This sequence joins TRBV7-2 and TRBJ1-3; tentative D call: TRBD1 (5 bases). Trimming removed 5 bases at V and 3 bases at J, with 14 bases between. Germline assignment: CDR1 SGHTA and CDR2 FQGNSA. The CDR3 covers 15 residues. The variable domain in full, with the rest retrieved from reference TRBV7-2 and TRBJ1-3, is GAGVSQSPSNKVTEKGKDVELRCDPISGHTALYWYRQSLGQGLEFLIYFQGNSAPDKSGLPSDRFSAERTGGSVSTLTIQRTQQEDSAVYLCASSPQGGLGNTIYFGEGSWLTVV.

V is TRBV28 and J is TRBJ1-2, with a tentative D call TRBD1 (6 bases). The CDR3 spans 11 residues. V was shortened by 4 bases and J by 6 bases, with 6 bases between the two germline ends. The germline gives CDR1 MDHEN, CDR2 SYDVKM. The CDR3 bases are TGTGCCAGCAGTTACAGGGATGGCTACACCTTC. It codes for CASSYRDGYTF.

This chain joins TRBV19 and TRBJ2-7; unclear D gene. The CDR3 consists of 13 residues. V dropped 5 bases and J dropped 4 bases, with 12 bases sitting between them. CDR1 is LNHDA and CDR2 is SQIVND in the germline V gene (reference sequence). DNA of the CDR3: TGTGCCAGTAGTTATGACCTCGGGTACGAGCAGTACTTC. Protein product: CASSYDLGYEQYF.

The chain couples TRBV28 to TRBJ1-4; D not resolved. This CDR3 region has 14 residues. Trimming shortened V by 2 bases and J by 4 bases, and 8 bases separated the two germline ends. Germline V lookup: CDR1 MDHEN, CDR2 SYDVKM. In nucleotides, the CDR3 is TGTGCCAGCAGTTTACGCGGTATTAATGAAAAACTGTTTTTT. Its translation: CASSLRGINEKLFF.

On this clone: The junction and the germline gene differ at one end; a read error may be behind it. The chain joins TRBV30 to TRBJ2-1; tentatively, D is TRBD2 (6 bases). The length of the CDR3 is 12 residues. Germline CDR1 reads GTSNPN; CDR2 reads SVGIG (reference sequence). The CDR3 DNA sequence: TGTGCCTGGACTTACGGAGGGGAGGAGCGGTTCTTC. It specifies CAWTYGGEERFF.

The V gene is TRBV4-3, the J gene TRBJ2-7, with 9 bases lining up with TRBD2. Germline assignment: CDR1 LGHNA and CDR2 YSLEER. The CDR3 is made up of 15 amino acids. The V gene end was trimmed by 2 bases and the J gene end by 3 bases; junction bases not matched to a gene: 5. CDR3 nucleotides: TGCGCCAGCAGCCAACTAGCGGGGAAGGACTACGAGCAGTACTTC. Its translation: CASSQLAGKDYEQYF.

The chain combines TRBV4-1 with TRBJ2-3, with TRBD2 matching 10 bases. The germline CDR1 and CDR2 sequences are MGHRA and YSYEKL. The CDR3 loop spans 16 amino acids. The J segment lost 2 bases and the V segment lost 1 base, leaving 3 bases of the junction unmatched. The CDR3 here is CASSQVLAGYTDTQYF. The CDR3 DNA reads TGCGCCAGCAGCCAAGTACTAGCGGGATACACAGATACGCAGTATTTT.

This rearrangement joins TRBV19 to TRBJ2-1; D may be TRBD2 (6 bases). The CDR3 runs to 16 residues. V lost 5 bases and J 6 bases, leaving 20 bases between the germline ends. The V gene's germline CDR1 is LNHDA and CDR2 SQIVND (reference sequence). The CDR3 sequence: CASSQFGGSPPNEQFF. Here the CDR3 DNA reads TGTGCCAGTAGTCAATTTGGGGGGAGCCCCCCCAATGAGCAGTTCTTC. The variable domain in full, with the rest retrieved from reference TRBV19 and TRBJ2-1, is DGGITQSPKYLFRKEGQNVTLSCEQNLNHDAMYWYRQDPGQGLRLIYYSQIVNDFQKGDIAEGYSVSREKKESFPLTVTSAQKNPTAFYLCASSQFGGSPPNEQFFGPGTRLTVL.

V gene TRBV11-1 combines with J gene TRBJ2-3; 11 bases line up with TRBD2. Germline loops: CDR1 SGHAT, CDR2 FQDESV (reference sequence). The V and J ends lost 2 bases and 2 bases, in that order; junction bases with no gene match: 6. This CDR3 is 17 amino acids long. This chain's CDR3 is CASSLRLAGPITDTQYF. CDR3 bases: TGTGCCAGCAGCTTACGACTAGCGGGACCAATCACAGATACGCAGTATTTT.

The genes are TRBV19 and TRBJ1-1; D is undetermined. CDR3 length equals 11 residues. V lost 7 bases and J lost 5, with 8 bases in between. The germline CDR1 and CDR2 sequences are LNHDA and SQIVND (reference sequence). The CDR3 protein is CASTRATEAFF. The CDR3 DNA reads as TGTGCCAGTACCCGAGCAACTGAAGCTTTCTTT.

V usage is TRBV18 and J usage is TRBJ2-7; 8 positions agree with TRBD2. V lost 3 bases to trimming and J lost 3 bases; unmatched junction nucleotides: 7. The CDR3 length is 15 residues. Germline values: CDR1 KGHSH, CDR2 LQKENI. CDR3 DNA: TGTGCCAGCTCACCCTTCCCGGGAGGGGACTACGAGCAGTACTTC. Its protein is CASSPFPGGDYEQYF.

The gene calls are TRBV5-1 and TRBJ2-1; 9 bases align to TRBD2. The J segment lost 9 bases and the V segment lost 3 bases, leaving 13 bases of the junction unmatched. The germline V gene has CDR1 SGHRS and CDR2 YFSETQ. The CDR3 is made up of 16 amino acids. The CDR3 nucleotides are TGCGCCAGCAGCTCCGAGAGGGGAGCGGGAGGAGGTGAGCAGTTCTTC. It codes for CASSSERGAGGGEQFF.